The subject of this entry is one T cell receptor (beta chain). Per the original data handling: Counts of nucleated cells, estimated from reference gene primer amplification, were obtained. Sequenced by immunoSEQ multiplex PCR; TCRdb stores in-frame clones only, minus some. V and J calls plus clone size are reproduced from that table; the DNA served to infer D and trimming. The sample lists roughly 220,000 clones, roughly 88% occurring once. Participants, about 18 to 90 years old, spanned approximately 26 US areas. Cohort assignment relied on participant-reported clinical history. The sample is drawn from a study of blood T cell repertoires in COVID-19. About the research overall: COVID-19 samples from acute and convalescent phases originated in the United States, Italy and Spain.

This sequence was found in a woman aged 45-65 years with acute COVID-19. The sample taken for sequencing was PBMCs or T cells enriched from blood (not recorded which).

The DNA for the CDR3 is TGTGCCAGCAGGGGTCGTATAGAGGGAGCTAACTATGGCTACACCTTC. Amino acid sequence: CASRGRIEGANYGYTF. This rearrangement joins TRBV11-2 to TRBJ1-2, with no clear D. V shed 6 bases and J shed 0 bases, with 17 bases lying between them. Germline V gives CDR1 SGHAT, CDR2 FQNNGV. This CDR3 is built from 16 residues. Filled out from reference TRBV11-2 and TRBJ1-2, the complete variable domain reads EAGVAQSPRYKIIEKRQSVAFWCNPISGHATLYWYQQILGQGPKLLIQFQNNGVVDDSQLPKDRFSAERLKGVDSTLKIQPAKLEDSAVYLCASRGRIEGANYGYTFGSGTRLTVV.